These 15 T cell receptor beta chains were sequenced from one sample in a study of blood T cell repertoires in COVID-19. Sequenced by immunoSEQ multiplex PCR; TCRdb stores in-frame clones only, minus some. The data show roughly 53,000 clones, about 80% seen once. Sequencing was done on a sample of peripheral blood. The receptors here all came from a human donor in a cohort sampled during active COVID-19.

This clone came up once. The chain employs TRBV21-1 and TRBJ2-3; the D call TRBD1 from the table was never checked on the DNA. TRBV21-1 is shown as a pseudogene. The CDR3 loop spans 13 amino acids. This chain's CDR3 is CAIGQASTDTQYF. In nucleotides, the CDR3 is TGTGCCATCGGACAAGCTAGCACAGATACGCAGTATTTT.

The chain combines TRBV28 with TRBJ2-1; a weak D match, TRBD1 (5 bases). V lost 6 bases and J lost 6, with 12 bases in between. Germline V gene data show CDR1 as MDHEN and CDR2 as SYDVKM. This CDR3 has 13 residues. The CDR3: CASSETGRNEQFF. CDR3 DNA: TGTGCCAGCAGCGAAACAGGCCGCAATGAGCAGTTCTTC.

This clone has only one observation. This sequence joins TRBV7-2 and TRBJ2-5; possibly TRBD1 for D (5 bases). In germline, CDR1 is SGHTA, CDR2 FQGNSA. The CDR3 extends over 13 amino acids. Trimming removed 4 bases from V and 2 bases from J, with 8 bases in between. The CDR3 is CASSSDRQETQYF. CDR3 bases: TGTGCCAGCAGCTCTGACAGACAAGAGACCCAGTACTTC.

This chain uses TRBV28 with TRBJ1-5; 7 positions agree with TRBD1. Germline trimming cut 4 bases from V and 13 bases from J; bases unmatched to any gene: 1. The CDR3 runs 10 residues. The germline CDR1 and CDR2 sequences are MDHEN and SYDVKM. The CDR3 nucleotides are TGTGCCAGCAGTTGGGACAGACAGCATTTT. Amino acids: CASSWDRQHF.

This chain joins TRBV6-5 and TRBJ2-1; D is uncertain. The CDR3 length is 15 residues. CDR1 and CDR2 (germline): MNHEY, SVGAGI. V was trimmed by 6 bases and J by 0 bases, leaving 12 bases between them. The CDR3 sequence: CASRLDQSSYNEQFF. In nucleotides, the CDR3 is TGTGCCAGCAGGCTAGACCAGAGCTCCTACAATGAGCAGTTCTTC.

The gene calls are TRBV21-1 and TRBJ2-5; the D call TRBD2 from the table was never checked on the DNA. TRBV21-1 is reported as a pseudogene. This CDR3 has 17 residues. CDR3 amino acids: CASSKRVRGSPQETQYF. The CDR3 bases are TGTGCCAGCAGCAAAAGGGTTCGCGGGAGTCCCCAGGAGACCCAGTACTTC.

This rearrangement joins TRBV19 to TRBJ1-2; 8 bases are shared with TRBD1. The CDR3 has 14 residues. Germline CDR1 LNHDA, CDR2 SQIVND (reference sequence). The V and J ends lost 6 bases and 3 bases, in that order; junction bases with no gene match: 6. As DNA, the CDR3 is TGTGCCAGTAGCTTGGACAGGGCGTACTATGGCTACACCTTC. This sequence encodes CASSLDRAYYGYTF.

This clone is a singleton in its sample. The chain links TRBV18 to TRBJ1-1, with D possibly TRBD1 on 5 matching bases. The CDR3 length is 16 residues. Germline lookup yields CDR1 KGHSH and CDR2 LQKENI. V lost 2 bases to trimming and J lost 5 bases, with 18 bases between them. DNA for the CDR3: TGTGCCAGCTCACCAAGATCGGTGCAGGGAGGTACTGAAGCTTTCTTT. Protein sequence: CASSPRSVQGGTEAFF.

This clone is a singleton in its sample. The J gene is TRBJ1-5, the V gene TRBV2, with TRBD1 matching over 10 bases. CDR1 SNHLY and CDR2 FYNNEI come from the germline V gene. The CDR3 sequence is 15 residues long. The V segment lost 6 bases and the J segment 7 bases; nucleotides outside the gene matches: 9. CDR3 amino acids: CASSVTGGSRQPQHF. CDR3 bases: TGTGCCAGCAGCGTGACAGGGGGCTCTCGCCAGCCCCAGCATTTT.

This chain connects TRBV6-4 to TRBJ1-1; D remains unclear. The V gene lost 0 bases and the J gene lost 1 base, with 6 bases spanning the gap. CDR1 MRHNA and CDR2 SNTAGT come from the germline V gene. The CDR3 runs to 14 residues. The CDR3 DNA is TGTGCCAGCAGTGACTCCCCAGGGAACACTGAAGCTTTCTTT. Translating it yields CASSDSPGNTEAFF.

This chain joins TRBV28 and TRBJ2-5; 12 bases line up with TRBD2. The CDR3 runs 18 residues. Germline CDR1 is MDHEN and CDR2 is SYDVKM. V lost 4 bases, J lost 5 bases, and 14 bases stayed unmatched. The DNA of the CDR3 is TGTGCCAGCAGTTCCATACGCCTGACTAGCGGGAGATTGGAGACCCAGTACTTC. Its translation: CASSSIRLTSGRLETQYF.

V gene TRBV21-1 combines with J gene TRBJ1-4; no check of the table's D call, TRBD1, against the DNA was made. TRBV21-1 is a known pseudogene. The CDR3 runs to 16 residues. In nucleotides, the CDR3 is TGTGCCAGCAGCAAAGCGGGACAGGGAACTAATGAAAAACTGTTTTTT. Its translation is CASSKAGQGTNEKLFF.

The chain recombines TRBV6-5 with TRBJ2-1; 7 bases agree with TRBD1. The V and J ends lost 6 bases and 15 bases, in that order; junction bases with no gene match: 8. This CDR3 is built from 11 residues. Germline-derived CDR1 and CDR2 are MNHEY and SVGAGI. The CDR3 loop is CASRFVGQWFF. The CDR3 DNA reads as TGTGCCAGCAGGTTCGTGGGACAGTGGTTCTTC.

Of note for this clone: At one end the junction does not follow the germline gene, possibly because of a read error. V usage is TRBV7-7 and J usage is TRBJ2-5, with 9 positions matching TRBD1. This CDR3 has 14 residues. In germline, CDR1 is SSHAT, CDR2 FNYEAQ (reference sequence). CDR3 sequence (DNA): TGTGCTAGCAGTCAGGACAGGGGAAAAGAGACCCAGTACTTC. This encodes CASSQDRGKETQYF.

The chain carries TRBV19 and TRBJ2-5, with 9 nucleotides matching TRBD1. Germline V gives CDR1 LNHDA, CDR2 SQIVND (reference sequence). The CDR3 consists of 16 residues. J lost 5 bases, V lost 3 bases, and 10 bases had no gene match. CDR3 residues: CASSIRGTGPGETQYF. The CDR3 coding sequence is TGTGCCAGTAGTATCAGGGGGACAGGGCCTGGGGAGACCCAGTACTTC.